This T cell receptor beta chain is from a study of naive and memory T cell subsets. Findings and limits, study-wide: RNA-based TCR counts may shift with T cell activation and differentiation. In naive cells, over 85% of TCR sequences were seen only once. Diversity fell and Gini index rose from naive through CM, EM, EMRA.

The sample holds many counts of this clonotype. As yet, its antigen is unknown. The beta constant-region primer was an equimolar mix of two oligonucleotides covering TRBC1 and TRBC2. Nested alpha and beta constant-region primers with the SP2 primer drove four PCR rounds on ligated cDNA. TCRdb recomputed calls from the UMI-ligation and nested PCR reads with MiXCR, one row per CDR3 protein. The data contain roughly 91,000 distinct CDR3 sequences, about an eighth of them seen just once; the ten biggest clones take up around 0.9%. This TCR was recovered from a human donor in good health. The sequencing sample was made of central memory CD4+ T cells from blood.

The CDR3 spells CSAGQGRNEQFF. For the CDR3, the DNA is TGCAGTGCTGGACAGGGGAGGAATGAGCAGTTCTTC. The gene calls are TRBV20-1 and TRBJ2-1; TRBD1 agrees at 9 bases. The CDR3 is 12 amino acids. Germline V gene sequence: CDR1 DFQATT, CDR2 SNEGSKA (reference sequence). Trimming cost V 5 bases and J 7 bases; bases outside gene matches: 3.